Below are 5 T cell receptor beta chains sequenced from a single sample in a study of post-analysis software for immune sequencing data. These TCRs are of unknown antigen specificity. Study outcomes and limitations: Included in a set of roughly five TRBV segments more frequent in patients than controls were TRBV5-6, TRBV5-1 and TRBV20-1.

The TCR beta cDNA libraries carried unique molecular identifiers. TCRdb reanalysed the PCR reads using MiXCR and keeps one entry per CDR3 protein. The table includes roughly 570,000 distinct CDR3 sequences, under 40% detected once. Sequenced sample: blood. These receptors all stem from a girl aged 2 to 17 with multiple sclerosis.

The rearrangement joins TRBV20-1 to TRBJ2-3; 10 bases match TRBD2. Trimming took 8 bases from V and 4 from J; bases not matched to a gene: 12. Germline V CDR1 and CDR2: DFQATT, SNEGSKA (reference sequence). This CDR3 is 15 amino acids long. CDR3 sequence (DNA): TGCAGTACCCCCGGACTAGCGGCAGCGGCAGATACGCAGTATTTT. It specifies CSTPGLAAAADTQYF.

A few counts support this clonotype. The rearrangement joins TRBV5-1 to TRBJ1-4, with D possibly TRBD1 on 6 matching bases. The CDR3 consists of 17 residues. CDR1 is SGHRS and CDR2 is YFSETQ in the germline V gene. The germline V and J ends were trimmed by 0 bases and 7 bases, with 19 bases remaining between them. The CDR3 nucleotides are TGCGCCAGCAGCTTGGAACAGGGTCCCGGGAGTGGTGAAAAACTGTTTTTT. Its protein is CASSLEQGPGSGEKLFF.

The chain combines TRBV20-1 with TRBJ1-6; D may be TRBD1 (6 bases). The CDR3 has 16 amino acids. In germline, CDR1 is DFQATT, CDR2 SNEGSKA (reference sequence). V lost 6 bases and J lost 6, with 21 bases in between. The CDR3 coding sequence is TGCAGTGCCTTCGCCGGCAGGGGAGGGCGTAATTCACCCCTCCACTTT. Residues: CSAFAGRGGRNSPLHF.

This chain uses TRBV6-6 with TRBJ2-1; a weak D match, TRBD2 (6 bases). The germline V gene encodes CDR1 MNHNY and CDR2 SVGAGI (reference sequence). CDR3 length: 12 residues. V was trimmed by 7 bases and J by 10 bases, leaving 14 bases between them. The CDR3 DNA is TGTGCCAGCACCCCGCGGGGAAACGAGCAGTTCTTC. Protein sequence: CASTPRGNEQFF.

V gene TRBV14 combines with J gene TRBJ1-6; TRBD1 might be the D (5 bases). Germline-derived CDR1 and CDR2 are SGHDN and FVKESK. The CDR3 sequence is 14 residues long. The V end was cut by 6 bases, the J end by 7 bases, with 13 bases between. CDR3 loop: CASRQRQSNSPLHF. CDR3 nucleotide sequence: TGTGCCAGCAGACAAAGACAGAGCAATTCACCCCTCCACTTT.